This TCR beta chain comes out of a study of Graves' ophthalmopathy and Graves' hyperthyroidism. Hyperthyroidism cases were recent diagnoses of under 2 months' duration in people aged 18 to 65. The PBMCs were taken from about 10 ml of fresh peripheral blood. The CDR3 totals 15 residues. Trimming took off 4 bases at V and 2 bases at J, with 16 bases between the two ends. Germline V gives CDR1 GTSNPN, CDR2 SVGIG (reference sequence). This clonotype has just a few counts. The antigen remains undetermined. RNA served as the template for amplifying TCR beta CDR3 regions. A first-round RT-PCR used HTBI primers, followed by a second-round multiplex PCR. TCRdb processed the multiplex PCR reads anew with MiXCR; each CDR3 protein has one entry. Of under 800,000 distinct CDR3 sequences in the sample, 20% to 25% were seen once. Study-wide results and caveats: The 13-signature model separated ophthalmopathy from stable hyperthyroidism at around 88% sensitivity and almost 83% specificity.

The chain has TRBV30 and TRBJ2-3; tentatively, D is TRBD1 (6 bases). Source material: peripheral blood. The sequence came from a woman under 30 with stable Graves' hyperthyroidism. Some clones in this sample may be carry-over from other donors' samples. The CDR3 DNA follows: TGTGCCTGGACTAGAGTACAGGGAATCACAGATACGCAGTATTTT. This translates into CAWTRVQGITDTQYF.